The clone carrying this T cell receptor (beta chain) appeared many times. The antigen is unknown. Between the trimmed V and J ends, which lost 2 bases and 6 bases, there was a span of 7 bases. CDR1 is SQVTM and CDR2 is ANQGSEA in the germline V gene. The CDR3 covers 11 residues. MiXCR was run by TCRdb on the RT-PCR reads, yielding one entry per CDR3 protein. The sample has about 500,000 distinct CDR3 sequences; approximately 16% are singletons. This sample stems from a study of response to subunit inactivated influenza vaccine. Study-wide results and caveats: The authors proposed limited new T cell recruitment per seasonal influenza vaccination.

The V and J genes are TRBV29-1 and TRBJ1-1; D perhaps matches TRBD1 (5 bases). The TCR was taken from a man aged 50 to 69 who received an inactivated influenza vaccine. The sample was CD4+ T cells sorted from PBMCs, taken roughly 24 months after vaccination. CDR3 loop: CSVEPGSEAFF. CDR3 sequence (DNA): TGCAGCGTTGAACCAGGGTCTGAAGCTTTCTTT.